The text below deals with one TCR beta chain. Its antigen is unknown. No per-base quality is available; no much larger clone lies one base away. This sample is part of a study of blood T cell repertoires in COVID-19 (dated by TCRdb to between 2020 and 2021). Context from the whole study: Collaborator samples came from the United States, Italy and Spain and covered acute and convalescent phases of COVID-19. The prospective study material was composed of cDNA or gDNA derived from T cells, B-cell-depleted T cells, or PBMCs. The dataset comprised deeply sampled blood TCRbeta repertoires from subjects exposed to, actively infected with, or recovered from COVID-19. Sample metadata almost always included a de-identified subject ID, COVID-19 status, age in years and sex. Where available, HLA class I and class II types were taken from metadata supplied by the sample provider and were not determined by assay-based typing. Samples came from the ongoing ImmuneRACE study (first 160 participants) plus 1,254 subjects from 6 global collaborators. The repertoires were made available in a free public database intended to serve as a resource for research on the immune response to SARS-CoV-2. On the study overall, not on this receptor specifically: The quantity of clinical and demographic metadata differed by source and by participant and was supplied without curation.

The CDR3, cysteine through phenylalanine, is 19 amino acids long. Only the CDR3 DNA is retained, 57 bases long and in frame from the first base. V loses 1 base at its end and J loses 1 base; junction bases beyond the gene matches: 8. The germline V gene (reference sequence) sets CDR1 to SEHNR and CDR2 to FQNEAQ. TCRbeta CDR3 regions were amplified from genomic DNA by means of the immunoSEQ Assay, a bias-controlled multiplex PCR. On the study's bioinformatics: Nucleated cell counts per sample were estimated from amplification of reference gene primers within the assay. To quantify the absolute abundance of each unique TCRbeta CDR3 rearrangement, sequence reads were collapsed and filtered. Productive Simpson clonality was computed per sample as the square root of Simpson's diversity index over productive rearrangements. In TCRdb, the immuneACCESS table is reduced to in-frame sequences with V and J assigned. These tables do not hold every clone; where another copy was compared, an unresolved V gene accounts for under half, and the others remain unexplained. V, J and clone size were drawn from that table, and D and trimming were deduced from the DNA. The sample table contains 150,000 to 190,000 clones; only one count was recorded for 76% of them. About 4% of the sample rests with the top ten.

Whole blood was collected in K2EDTA tubes by collaborating institutions according to the institutions' own protocols. For TCRbeta analysis, collaborators shipped samples in one of three forms: frozen whole blood, isolated PBMCs, or DNA extracted from either of those sample types. This receptor was obtained from a woman older than 75 with acute or convalescent COVID-19. Recombination joined TRBV7-9 with TRBJ2-1, and TRBD2 aligns with 12 junction nucleotides. Sequenced material: peripheral blood. The DNA sequence follows: TGTGCCAGCAGCTTAGTGGTCCTAGCGGGGGGGCCGTCCTACAATGAGCAGTTCTTC. This is translated as CASSLVVLAGGPSYNEQFF.